This is a list of T cell receptor beta chains from one sample in a study of T cells in Graves' hyperthyroidism and ophthalmopathy. TCRdb analysed the multiplex PCR reads with MiXCR anew, one entry per CDR3 protein. The profile shows fewer than 900,000 distinct CDR3 sequences, around 20% of them singletons. Input material: blood. The receptors originated from a woman in her 50s with Graves' hyperthyroidism that later progressed to Graves' ophthalmopathy. CDR3s leave out the opening cysteine and the closing phenylalanine or tryptophan.

>TRBJ2-1|TRBV20-1|10
SARASYNEQF
>TRBJ1-1|TRBV7-2|14
ASSLDGAAADTEAF
>TRBJ2-3|TRBV19|14
ASSLGLAGRTDTQY
>TRBJ1-6|TRBV6-2/TRBV6-3|15
ASSYSTGHFGNSPLH
>TRBJ1-5|TRBV20-1|14
SARAQHTYPSQPQH
>TRBJ1-5|TRBV2|13
ASSEALYSNQPQH
>TRBJ1-1|TRBV3-1|14
ASSQDHRHENTEAF
>TRBJ2-1|TRBV3-1|13
ASSQEGGPYNEQF
>TRBJ1-1|TRBV4-1|14
ASSQGTQALNTEAF
>TRBJ2-4|TRBV7-9|11
ASSPSGRDIQY
>TRBJ2-2|TRBV7-2|15
ASSPHPPSGGAGELF
>TRBJ1-5|TRBV4-1|14
ASSQAAGRVDQPQH
>TRBJ2-1|TRBV3-1|14
ASRGGTDRPNNEQF
>TRBJ2-3|TRBV15|12
ATSNSEWSDTQY
>TRBJ2-5|TRBV20-1|15
SARDPGVAGGQETQY
>TRBJ2-7|TRBV3-1|13
ASSQEYSFGYEQY
>TRBJ2-1|TRBV3-1|15
ASSQWFGGKGDNEQF
>TRBJ1-3|TRBV6-6|12
ASSYSESGTVIY
>TRBJ1-1|TRBV6-2/TRBV6-3|13
ASSYLGPKGTEAF
>TRBJ1-6|TRBV6-2/TRBV6-3|14
ASSCSQGRHGSPLH
>TRBJ1-4|TRBV12-3/TRBV12-4|13
ASSLAQGAVEKLF
>TRBJ2-7|TRBV18|13
ASSPPVAGVYEQY
>TRBJ1-1|TRBV6-1|12
ASSSFNYDTEAF
>TRBJ2-1|TRBV11-3|12
ASSSEKRTNEQF
>TRBJ2-7|TRBV7-9|14
ASSLEFGTGAAEQY
>TRBJ2-5|TRBV4-1|14
ASSRTGTQPQETQY
>TRBJ1-6|TRBV6-5|17
ASSYSGQGGSSYNSPLH
>TRBJ2-7|TRBV10-1|13
ASSESGVLGYEQY
>TRBJ2-3|TRBV5-1|14
ASSSVVAGSTDTQY
>TRBJ2-3|TRBV11-2|14
ASSYSERGGPDTQY
>TRBJ2-2|TRBV14|11
ASSQTDAGELF
>TRBJ2-1|TRBV18|11
ATSEIGPDEQF
>TRBJ2-1|TRBV3-1|11
ASSPFETNEQF
>TRBJ1-5|TRBV5-1|13
ASSFQGLGNQPQH
>TRBJ2-1|TRBV20-1|12
SAIQGNPYNEQF
>TRBJ1-5|TRBV5-1|14
ASSPEGQGRNQPQH
>TRBJ2-1|TRBV7-9|14
ASSPLAGGPEDEQF
>TRBJ2-3|TRBV12-3/TRBV12-4|15
ASSLDSGTLSTDTQY
>TRBJ2-1|TRBV7-9|12
ASSLGIKHNEQF
>TRBJ2-1|TRBV20-1|12
SARDRGYYNEQF
>TRBJ1-1|TRBV2|12
ASKRSSGETGAF
>TRBJ1-4|TRBV3-1|15
ASSQEGSFRSNEKLF
>TRBJ1-1|TRBV5-1|11
ASSGAGTQEAF